This T cell receptor beta chain was captured by sequencing in a study of blood T cell repertoires in COVID-19. The V gene's germline CDR1 is MGHRA and CDR2 YSYEKL. The CDR3 runs to 15 residues. The junction had 7 bases not matched to a gene; V was cut back by 8 bases and J by 0 bases. The method was immunoSEQ multiplex PCR; TCRdb's version includes in-frame clones alone and lacks a portion of them. Here the sample spans approximately 52,000 clones, about 86% being singletons. The sequence was collected from a man aged 60 to 75 with acute or convalescent COVID-19. V is TRBV4-1 and J is TRBJ2-1; 7 bases line up with TRBD2. Sequenced input: peripheral blood. The CDR3 protein is CASALGGSSYNEQFF. CDR3 bases: TGCGCCAGCGCTCTCGGGGGGAGCTCCTACAATGAGCAGTTCTTC.